These 22 T cell receptor beta chains came from one sample sequenced in a study of blood T cell repertoires in COVID-19. Clones were read by immunoSEQ multiplex PCR, and TCRdb kept only the in-frame ones, dropping some. The profile shows about 140,000 clones, roughly 84% of them singletons. The specimen sequenced was peripheral blood. These receptors all stem from a human donor with acute or convalescent COVID-19. The donor label of this sample is uncertain.

As regards this clone: The identical CDR3 is also encoded by other nucleotide sequences in the sample. The V and J genes are TRBV27 and TRBJ1-5; weak D call: TRBD1 (6 bases). The CDR3 has 14 amino acids. CDR1 and CDR2 from the germline V gene are MNHEY and SMNVEV (reference sequence). Trimming took 6 bases from V and 1 from J, leaving 10 bases between them. The CDR3 DNA sequence: TGTGCCAGCAGCCTTAGGGGGAGCAATCAGCCCCAGCATTTT. It yields the protein CASSLRGSNQPQHF.

This clone was seen once. V gene TRBV6-2 or TRBV6-3 combines with J gene TRBJ2-5; 14 nucleotides match TRBD2. Germline CDR1 and CDR2: MNHEY and SVGEGT. The CDR3 totals 18 residues. V was clipped by 5 bases and J by 5 bases; unmatched bases: 13. The CDR3 loop is CASSTDPGLAGELETQYF. CDR3 nucleotide sequence: TGTGCCAGCAGTACGGACCCGGGACTAGCGGGAGAGCTGGAGACCCAGTACTTC.

The chain carries TRBV28 and TRBJ1-2; 9 nucleotides align to TRBD1. This CDR3 comprises 15 residues. Germline-derived CDR1 and CDR2 are MDHEN and SYDVKM. Trimming at V came to 6 bases and at J to 4 bases, leaving 9 bases not matched to a gene. Here the CDR3 reads CASSLDRGEPYGYTF. CDR3 sequence (DNA): TGTGCCAGCAGCCTGGACAGGGGCGAGCCCTATGGCTACACCTTC.

There are a few counts of this clone. The chain recombines TRBV7-9 with TRBJ1-1, with unresolved D. Trimming stripped 8 bases from V and 2 bases from J, with 12 bases between. This CDR3 has 13 residues. The germline gives CDR1 SEHNR, CDR2 FQNEAQ (reference sequence). The CDR3 DNA reads as TGTGCCAGCCGGTTGCTGAGTAACACTGAAGCTTTCTTT. Translating it yields CASRLLSNTEAFF.

The rearrangement uses TRBV19 and TRBJ2-1; D not resolved. V lost 1 base and J lost 0, with 4 bases in between. Germline CDR1 is LNHDA and CDR2 is SQIVND (reference sequence). The CDR3 extends over 14 amino acids. CDR3 sequence: CASSIGSSYNEQFF. The CDR3 nucleotides read TGTGCCAGTAGTATAGGGAGCTCCTACAATGAGCAGTTCTTC.

The V call is TRBV27, the J call TRBJ1-2, with 9 bases that match TRBD1. The J segment lost 5 bases and the V segment lost 5 bases, leaving 9 bases of the junction unmatched. Germline CDR1 reads MNHEY; CDR2 reads SMNVEV (reference sequence). The CDR3 sequence is 15 residues long. The CDR3 region has the DNA TGTGCCAGCAGTCTAACCGGACAGGGGACATATGGCTACACCTTC. The encoded protein is CASSLTGQGTYGYTF.

This chain connects TRBV28 to TRBJ2-2; 9 nucleotides align to TRBD2. The V and J ends lost 5 bases and 7 bases, in that order; junction bases with no gene match: 8. This CDR3 is built from 15 residues. Germline CDR1 is MDHEN and CDR2 is SYDVKM. Here the CDR3 reads CASSTIAGAIGELFF. The DNA of the CDR3 is TGTGCCAGCAGTACCATAGCGGGGGCGATCGGGGAGCTGTTTTTT.

In this sample, this clone turned up once. The V gene is TRBV2, the J gene TRBJ1-1; D is unresolved. The V and J ends lost 7 bases and 0 bases respectively, with 6 bases between them. Germline CDR1 is SNHLY and CDR2 is FYNNEI. CDR3 length: 12 amino acids. CDR3 loop: CASIYVNTEAFF. The CDR3 DNA follows: TGTGCCAGCATCTACGTGAACACTGAAGCTTTCTTT.

This clone was recorded only once. V is TRBV9 and J is TRBJ2-2, with 7 bases identical to TRBD2. There are 15 residues in the CDR3. Losses at the gene ends were 0 bases for V and 3 bases for J; bases not matched to a gene: 2. The germline V gene encodes CDR1 SGDLS and CDR2 YYNGEE. As DNA, the CDR3 is TGTGCCAGCAGCGTAGCGGGAGGTGACACCGGGGAGCTGTTTTTT. Amino acids: CASSVAGGDTGELFF.

The chain links TRBV4-3 to TRBJ1-5; D is perhaps TRBD1 (5 bases). Germline-derived CDR1 and CDR2 are LGHNA and YSLEER. This CDR3 spans 15 amino acids. Trimming pared 0 bases from V and 6 bases from J, leaving 12 bases between. CDR3 sequence (DNA): TGCGCCAGCAGCCAAGACGTGGGGCCCGGTCAGCCCCAGCATTTT. This gives the protein CASSQDVGPGQPQHF.

The rearrangement links TRBV5-6 to TRBJ1-2, with 8 positions matching TRBD1. CDR1 is SGHDT, CDR2 YYEEEE, per germline. The CDR3 is made up of 13 amino acids. Trimming at V came to 4 bases and at J to 4 bases, leaving 3 bases not matched to a gene. This CDR3 reads CASSRTGSYGYTF. In nucleotides, the CDR3 is TGTGCCAGCAGCCGGACAGGGTCCTATGGCTACACCTTC.

The chain combines TRBV10-3 with TRBJ2-5; 10 bases are a match to TRBD1. Germline V gene data show CDR1 as ENHRY and CDR2 as SYGVKD. The CDR3 contains 15 residues. J was trimmed by 2 bases and V by 5 bases; bases with no gene match: 5. This chain's CDR3 is CAISSGQGVQETQYF. DNA for the CDR3: TGTGCCATCAGTTCAGGACAGGGGGTACAAGAGACCCAGTACTTC.

The chain has TRBV6-4 and TRBJ2-7; 8 bases agree with TRBD1. CDR3 length: 14 amino acids. V shed 6 bases and J 5 bases; nucleotides not matched to a gene: 9. The germline gives CDR1 MRHNA, CDR2 SNTAGT. The CDR3 DNA sequence: TGTGCCAGCAGCCTAGACAGGGGTTCAGACGAGCAGTACTTC. It yields the protein CASSLDRGSDEQYF.

The V and J genes are TRBV7-9 and TRBJ1-4; TRBD1 matches 11 bases. This CDR3 spans 14 amino acids. CDR1 and CDR2 from the germline V gene are SEHNR and FQNEAQ (reference sequence). V lost 4 bases to trimming and J lost 7 bases; unmatched junction nucleotides: 2. CDR3 DNA sequence: TGTGCCAGCAGCTCTGGACAGGGGGCTGAAAAACTGTTTTTT. It translates to CASSSGQGAEKLFF.

The V and J genes are TRBV7-2 and TRBJ1-1, with 7 bases aligning to TRBD1. Germline values: CDR1 SGHTA, CDR2 FQGNSA. This CDR3 is built from 13 residues. The ends lost 6 bases at V and 6 bases at J; junction bases unmatched: 7. For the CDR3, the DNA is TGTGCCAGCAGTCTCCCTGACAGGGCTGAAGCTTTCTTT. Protein sequence: CASSLPDRAEAFF.

This clone was detected only once. J is TRBJ1-5 and V is TRBV7-2; 7 nucleotides agree with TRBD1. From germline, CDR1 is SGHTA and CDR2 FQGNSA. CDR3 length: 13 residues. V shed 9 bases, J shed 3 bases, and the junction held 5 bases outside the gene matches. In nucleotides, the CDR3 is TGTGCCAGTAGAGGACAGGCCAATCAGCCCCAGCATTTT. Translated: CASRGQANQPQHF.

V is TRBV5-6 and J is TRBJ1-2; 7 bases are shared with TRBD1. Trimming at V came to 3 bases and at J to 7 bases, leaving 15 bases not matched to a gene. Germline assignment: CDR1 SGHDT and CDR2 YYEEEE. CDR3 length: 16 amino acids. The CDR3 nucleotides read TGTGCCAGCAGCTACCACAGGGGCGATACCTCTATTGGCTACACCTTC. Amino acid sequence: CASSYHRGDTSIGYTF. Together with reference TRBV5-6 and TRBJ1-2, the CDR3 gives the full variable domain: DAGVTQSPTHLIKTRGQQVTLRCSPKSGHDTVSWYQQALGQGPQFIFQYYEEEERQRGNFPDRFSGHQFPNYSSELNVNALLLGDSALYLCASSYHRGDTSIGYTFGSGTRLTVV.

V is TRBV4-1 and J is TRBJ1-2, with 11 bases aligning to TRBD1. Trimming at V came to 4 bases and at J to 7 bases, leaving 14 bases not matched to a gene. Germline CDR1 reads MGHRA; CDR2 reads YSYEKL. The CDR3 loop spans 17 amino acids. Here the CDR3 reads CASSPDQGRGQGGGYTF. For the CDR3, the DNA is TGCGCCAGCAGCCCAGACCAGGGACGGGGACAGGGGGGTGGCTACACCTTC.

The chain carries TRBV7-3 and TRBJ2-5, with 8 bases identical to TRBD2. The CDR3 has 16 residues. V shed 1 base and J 2 bases; nucleotides not matched to a gene: 6. The germline CDR1 and CDR2 sequences are SGHTA and FQGTGA. CDR3 sequence (DNA): TGTGCCAGCAGCTTAAGTCCCAGCGGGGGACAAGAGACCCAGTACTTC. Its protein is CASSLSPSGGQETQYF.

Details on this clone: Other DNA sequences in this sample translate to the same CDR3. The genes are TRBV11-2 and TRBJ1-5; 9 bases fit TRBD1. The germline CDR1 and CDR2 sequences are SGHAT and FQNNGV. Germline trimming cut 3 bases from V and 3 bases from J; bases unmatched to any gene: 3. The CDR3 has 15 residues. Here the CDR3 reads CASSLGDRVNQPQHF. CDR3 coding DNA: TGTGCCAGCAGCTTGGGGGACAGGGTCAATCAGCCCCAGCATTTT. The full variable domain, with the rest looked up from reference TRBV11-2 and TRBJ1-5, is EAGVAQSPRYKIIEKRQSVAFWCNPISGHATLYWYQQILGQGPKLLIQFQNNGVVDDSQLPKDRFSAERLKGVDSTLKIQPAKLEDSAVYLCASSLGDRVNQPQHFGDGTRLSIL.

The chain recombines TRBV7-9 with TRBJ1-1; possible D gene TRBD1, 6 bases. The CDR3 spans 15 residues. V lost 1 base, J lost 2 bases, and 11 bases lay in between. Germline CDR1 and CDR2: SEHNR and FQNEAQ (reference sequence). The CDR3 sequence: CASSLGGQANTEAFF. CDR3 DNA sequence: TGTGCCAGCAGCTTAGGGGGGCAAGCTAACACTGAAGCTTTCTTT.

This clone came up a few times. The V and J genes are TRBV3-1 (or the pseudogene TRBV3-2) and TRBJ1-3; no clear D gene. V was clipped by 0 bases and J by 3 bases, with 3 bases between them. This CDR3 has 13 amino acids. Germline CDR1 reads LGHDT; CDR2 reads YNNKEL (reference sequence). CDR3 protein: CASSQELGNTIYF. In nucleotides, the CDR3 is TGTGCCAGCAGCCAAGAACTTGGAAACACCATATATTTT.